This record concerns one T cell receptor (beta chain) sequence. The record originates from a study of blood T cell repertoires in COVID-19. Germline assignment: CDR1 DFQATT and CDR2 SNEGSKA (reference sequence). This CDR3 contains 17 residues. J was trimmed by 0 bases and V by 3 bases; bases with no gene match: 9. Measured with immunoSEQ multiplex PCR; TCRdb has only the in-frame clones, and not every one. The table shows about 73,000 clones, with roughly 80% occurring only once. This receptor was obtained from a man aged 65-85 years with COVID-19, enrolled during active disease. The J gene is TRBJ2-1, the V gene TRBV20-1, with 9 bases that match TRBD2. Sample: peripheral blood. The CDR3: CSASRLAGRNSYNEQFF. DNA for the CDR3: TGCAGTGCTAGTAGGCTAGCGGGACGTAACTCCTACAATGAGCAGTTCTTC.